The 28 T cell receptor beta chains presented below share a single source sample, sequenced in a study of T cell repertoires in cytomegalovirus infection. Each CDR3 protein gets one entry after TCRdb re-called the reads with MiXCR. The table includes some 400,000 distinct CDR3 sequences, about a third detected once. Sample: PBMCs. These receptors were collected from a human donor in good health (CMV status not recorded). Some clones in this sample may be carry-over from other donors' samples.

This chain uses TRBV10-2 with TRBJ2-1, with D uncertain. CDR1 is WSHSY, CDR2 SAAADI, per germline. This CDR3 has 16 amino acids. Between the trimmed V and J ends, which lost 0 bases and 3 bases, there was a span of 12 bases. CDR3 loop: CASSESVSPFYNEQFF. CDR3 nucleotide sequence: TGCGCCAGCAGTGAGTCGGTCAGCCCTTTCTACAATGAGCAGTTCTTC.

This clonotype showed up many times. A junction end diverges from the germline sequence, so it may reflect a read error. V usage is TRBV7-9 and J usage is TRBJ2-2; D might be TRBD2 (5 bases). The CDR3 covers 13 residues. Looked up from germline, CDR1 is SEHNR and CDR2 is FQNEAQ (reference sequence). The CDR3 DNA is TGTGCCAGCAACTTAGGGAGCGCCGGGGAGCTGTTTTTT. Protein: CASNLGSAGELFF.

This clonotype came up a few times. The rearrangement links TRBV7-2 to TRBJ2-2; no firm D call. Germline CDR1 reads SGHTA; CDR2 reads FQGNSA. The V gene lost 0 bases and the J gene lost 0 bases, with 8 bases spanning the gap. This CDR3 spans 16 amino acids. CDR3 sequence: CASSLAGISNTGELFF. The DNA for the CDR3 is TGTGCCAGCAGCTTAGCCGGAATTTCGAACACCGGGGAGCTGTTTTTT. Together with reference TRBV7-2 and TRBJ2-2, the CDR3 gives the full variable domain: GAGVSQSPSNKVTEKGKDVELRCDPISGHTALYWYRQSLGQGLEFLIYFQGNSAPDKSGLPSDRFSAERTGGSVSTLTIQRTQQEDSAVYLCASSLAGISNTGELFFGEGSRLTVL.

This clonotype was detected only a few times. This chain links TRBV5-4 with TRBJ2-5; 10 nucleotides align to TRBD1. Germline values: CDR1 SGHNT, CDR2 YYREEE (reference sequence). V dropped 4 bases and J dropped 5; count of bases not matched to a gene: 14. CDR3 length: 17 residues. Here the CDR3 reads CASSPTTRDRGAETQYF. The CDR3 DNA reads as TGTGCCAGCAGCCCAACTACGCGGGACAGGGGTGCGGAGACCCAGTACTTC.

The chain recombines TRBV24-1 with TRBJ2-7; D could derive from TRBD1 or TRBD2 (6 bases each). The CDR3 is made up of 15 amino acids. The V and J ends lost 7 bases and 1 base respectively, with 16 bases between them. Germline loops: CDR1 KGHDR, CDR2 SFDVKD. In DNA, the CDR3 is TGTGCCACCAGCCCTGGAGGGGGTCTATCCTACGAGCAGTACTTC. Amino acid sequence: CATSPGGGLSYEQYF.

This chain connects TRBV20-1 to TRBJ1-2, with D possibly being TRBD1 (6 bases). The CDR3 covers 14 residues. With 6 bases removed from V and 2 bases from J, the gap between germline ends came to 16 bases. Germline V lookup: CDR1 DFQATT, CDR2 SNEGSKA (reference sequence). DNA of the CDR3: TGCAGTGCCTTGTTGGGGGGGGCGAACTATGGCTACACCTTC. As protein: CSALLGGANYGYTF.

The chain combines TRBV18 with TRBJ2-1; D is undetermined. V lost 0 bases and J lost 4, with 13 bases in between. Germline-derived CDR1 and CDR2 are KGHSH and LQKENI. The CDR3 runs to 16 residues. The CDR3, as DNA: TGTGCCAGCTCACCACCCAGCAGGTCACTGTACAATGAGCAGTTCTTC. It encodes CASSPPSRSLYNEQFF.

For this clonotype: A much larger clonotype is one base distant, so this may be a read error. The chain carries TRBV7-6 and TRBJ2-5; the match to TRBD1 covers 7 bases. Germline V gives CDR1 SGHVS, CDR2 FNYEAQ. The CDR3 is made up of 15 amino acids. The CDR3 here is CASSLGTGYQETHYF. In nucleotides, the CDR3 is TGTGCCAGCAGCTTAGGGACAGGCTACCAAGAGACCCATTACTTC. The full variable domain, its missing parts supplied by reference TRBV7-6 and TRBJ2-5, is GAGVSQSPRYKVTKRGQDVALRCDPISGHVSLYWYRQALGQGPEFLTYFNYEAQQDKSGLPNDRFSAERPEGSISTLTIQRTEQRDSAMYRCASSLGTGYQETHYFGPGTRLLVL.

This clonotype turned up a few times. V is TRBV6-6 and J is TRBJ2-3; tentatively, D is TRBD1 (5 bases). V was shortened by 3 bases and J by 2 bases, with 12 bases between the two germline ends. Per the germline V gene, CDR1 is MNHNY and CDR2 is SVGAGI (reference sequence). The CDR3 has 15 residues. The CDR3 DNA reads TGTGCCAGCAGTTATACCCGACAGCACACAGATACGCAGTATTTT. Translation gives CASSYTRQHTDTQYF.

This chain links TRBV14 with TRBJ1-1, with a tentative D call TRBD1 (6 bases). Trimming left V 4 bases short and J 1 base short, with 13 bases between. The germline V gene encodes CDR1 SGHDN and CDR2 FVKESK. The CDR3 runs 15 residues. The CDR3 loop reads CASSPLKQGNTEAFF. CDR3 in DNA: TGTGCCAGCAGCCCCCTCAAACAGGGGAACACTGAAGCTTTCTTT.

Comments on this clonotype: A junction boundary mismatches the germline segment, possibly from a read error. The chain is built from TRBV6-6 and TRBJ2-2; D is unclear. The length of the CDR3 is 15 residues. Germline V gene lookup returns CDR1 MNHNY and CDR2 SVGAGI (reference sequence). CDR3 nucleotide sequence: TGTGACAGCAGTGAGCCGGGCCAAGGGTCCGGTGAGCTGTTTTTT. Translation: CDSSEPGQGSGELFF.

V and J are TRBV19 and TRBJ1-5; maybe TRBD1 (5 bases). The V end lost 5 bases, the J end lost 0 bases, and 14 bases lay between the germline ends. The CDR3 extends over 16 amino acids. Looked up from germline, CDR1 is LNHDA and CDR2 is SQIVND (reference sequence). The CDR3 DNA reads TGTGCCAGTAGTCTATCCGGGACCCTTAGCAATCAGCCCCAGCATTTT. Translated, it gives CASSLSGTLSNQPQHF.

J is TRBJ2-3 and V is TRBV6-2 or TRBV6-3, with 10 bases identical to TRBD2. The CDR3 is 21 amino acids. Per the germline V gene, CDR1 is MNHEY and CDR2 is SVGEGT. Trimming removed 0 bases from V and 4 bases from J; junction bases left unmatched: 19. The CDR3 DNA follows: TGTGCCAGCAGTTACTCGAATCGGCGTGCCAGCGGGGGGGCCGTGGCAGATACGCAGTATTTT. Translation gives CASSYSNRRASGGAVADTQYF.

Of note for this clonotype: This could be a read error, since a much larger clone is one nucleotide away. The rearrangement joins TRBV7-8 to TRBJ2-1; 7 bases line up with TRBD1. The V gene end was trimmed by 5 bases and the J gene end by 5 bases; junction bases not matched to a gene: 9. The V gene's germline CDR1 is SGHVS and CDR2 FQNEAQ. The CDR3 is 15 residues long. The CDR3 loop reads CASSDGIGGHNEQFF. As DNA, the CDR3 is TGTGCCAGCAGCGACGGGATAGGGGGCCACAATGAGCAGTTCTTC. The full variable domain, in which reference TRBV7-8 and TRBJ2-1 provide the parts outside the CDR3, is GAGVSQSPRYKVAKRGQDVALRCDPISGHVSLFWYQQALGQGPEFLTYFQNEAQLDKSGLPSDRFFAERPEGSVSTLKIQRTQQEDSAVYLCASSDGIGGHNEQFFGPGTRLTVL.

This clonotype occurred a few times. The CDR3 loop reads CASSEEGGGPGEQFF. CDR3 sequence (DNA): TGTGCCAGCAGTGAGGAGGGGGGGGGCCCTGGGGAGCAGTTCTTC. This chain uses TRBV6-1 with TRBJ2-1; D may be TRBD2 (7 bases). The CDR3 spans 15 residues. V dropped 3 bases and J dropped 10 bases, with 19 bases sitting between them. Germline V gives CDR1 MNHNS, CDR2 SASEGT.

A word on this clonotype: A much bigger clone sits one base away, suggesting this may be a read error. The chain links TRBV28 to TRBJ2-5, with 7 bases that match TRBD1. CDR1 MDHEN and CDR2 SYDVKM come from the germline V gene. The CDR3 is made up of 17 amino acids. CDR3 sequence reads: CAISFETGRQGGETQYF. The CDR3 DNA is TGTGCCATCAGTTTCGAGACAGGGCGCCAAGGAGGAGAGACCCAGTACTTC.

This clonotype has just a few counts. This chain links TRBV20-1 with TRBJ1-2; tentative D call: TRBD1 (6 bases). Germline values: CDR1 DFQATT, CDR2 SNEGSKA (reference sequence). V gave up 2 bases and J gave up 4 bases, with 14 bases separating them. The length of the CDR3 is 14 residues. CDR3 nucleotide sequence: TGCAGTGCTAGAAGGGACACCGTGACCTATGGCTACACCTTC. Encoded protein: CSARRDTVTYGYTF.

The chain carries TRBV28 and TRBJ1-2; a weak D match, TRBD1 (5 bases). The V end was cut by 6 bases, the J end by 5 bases, with 16 bases between. Germline V lookup: CDR1 MDHEN, CDR2 SYDVKM. The length of the CDR3 is 14 residues. The CDR3 region has the DNA TGTGCCAGCAGACTGGGACTGCCTGGGTATGGCTACACCTTC. Amino acid sequence: CASRLGLPGYGYTF.

The chain employs TRBV5-6 and TRBJ2-7; TRBD1 aligns across 7 bases. The ends lost 4 bases at V and 6 bases at J; junction bases unmatched: 10. The CDR3 has 14 amino acids. Germline V CDR1 and CDR2: SGHDT, YYEEEE. CDR3 nucleotide sequence: TGTGCCAGCAGCGTGGACAGGCGATTACGCGAGCAGTACTTC. Protein product: CASSVDRRLREQYF.

This clonotype came up many times. The chain uses TRBV12-3 or TRBV12-4 and TRBJ1-1, with a tentative D call TRBD1 (6 bases). The CDR3 length is 15 residues. Trimming shortened V by 1 base and J by 4 bases, and 13 bases separated the two germline ends. CDR3 loop: CASSLVQGRVTEAFF. In nucleotides, the CDR3 is TGTGCCAGCAGTTTAGTACAGGGCAGAGTCACTGAAGCTTTCTTT.

This clonotype turned up a few times. The chain employs TRBV4-3 and TRBJ1-2; the match to TRBD1 covers 7 bases. CDR3 size: 17 residues. V was clipped by 0 bases and J by 7 bases; unmatched bases: 14. Germline CDR1 and CDR2: LGHNA and YSLEER. In DNA form, the CDR3 reads TGCGCCAGCAGCCAAGATGACGAAGACAGGGAGTATCTTGGCTACACCTTC. Translated: CASSQDDEDREYLGYTF.

This clonotype was detected many times. The chain uses TRBV11-2 and TRBJ2-7; TRBD2 matches at 11 bases. Germline V gene data show CDR1 as SGHAT and CDR2 as FQNNGV. The CDR3 is 15 residues long. V gave up 6 bases and J gave up 2 bases; unmatched junction bases: 6. DNA for the CDR3: TGTGCCAGCAGACCCTCTAGCGGGGGGACCTACGAGCAGTACTTC. Translating it yields CASRPSSGGTYEQYF.

The chain uses TRBV6-5 and TRBJ1-4; TRBD1 agrees at 10 bases. The V gene end was trimmed by 6 bases and the J gene end by 5 bases; junction bases not matched to a gene: 3. The germline gives CDR1 MNHEY, CDR2 SVGAGI. CDR3 size: 14 residues. The CDR3 sequence is CASRRTGGNEKLFF. The CDR3 DNA reads TGTGCCAGCAGGAGGACAGGGGGAAATGAAAAACTGTTTTTT.

This clonotype was detected only a few times. The chain has TRBV6-8 and TRBJ2-7; the match to TRBD2 covers 14 bases. The germline V gene has CDR1 MNHGY and CDR2 SAAAGT. V dropped 5 bases and J dropped 5; count of bases not matched to a gene: 17. The length of the CDR3 is 19 residues. This CDR3 reads CASSRRSGLAGGAAHEQYF. For the CDR3, the DNA is TGTGCCAGCAGTCGCCGAAGCGGACTAGCGGGGGGCGCTGCCCACGAGCAGTACTTC.

The chain recombines TRBV3-1 with TRBJ2-7, with 7 bases lining up with TRBD2. The CDR3 runs to 16 residues. The germline gives CDR1 LGHDT, CDR2 YNNKEL (reference sequence). V lost 1 base to trimming and J lost 2 bases; unmatched junction nucleotides: 8. The CDR3 loop is CASSQVWRGNPYEQYF. The CDR3 nucleotides are TGTGCCAGCAGCCAAGTGTGGCGGGGGAACCCCTACGAGCAGTACTTC.

The chain recombines TRBV7-9 with TRBJ2-7; 9 bases map to TRBD1. V gave up 1 base and J gave up 5 bases; unmatched junction bases: 3. This CDR3 spans 14 amino acids. Germline V gene sequence: CDR1 SEHNR, CDR2 FQNEAQ (reference sequence). The CDR3 bases are TGTGCCAGCAGCTTAGAAAGACAGGGGGACGAGCAGTACTTC. Residues: CASSLERQGDEQYF.

The chain uses TRBV11-2 and TRBJ2-7; tentatively, D is TRBD2 (5 bases). Germline lookup yields CDR1 SGHAT and CDR2 FQNNGV. Trimming removed 4 bases from V and 3 bases from J, with 13 bases in between. The CDR3 spans 14 residues. In nucleotides, the CDR3 is TGTGCCAGCAGCTCGGAACTTCGGGGCTACGAGCAGTACTTC. The encoded protein is CASSSELRGYEQYF.

This CDR3 is CASSSGLAGGTGELFF. In DNA form, the CDR3 reads TGTGCCAGCAGCTCGGGACTAGCGGGGGGAACCGGGGAGCTGTTTTTT. The genes are TRBV11-2 and TRBJ2-2, with 15 bases lining up with TRBD2. V dropped 4 bases and J dropped 5; count of bases not matched to a gene: 2. CDR1 and CDR2 from the germline V gene are SGHAT and FQNNGV. This CDR3 is built from 16 residues.